Sequencing of this T cell receptor beta chain was carried out in a study of blood T cell repertoires in COVID-19. Study overall: Donors in the United States, Italy and Spain gave samples during acute or convalescent COVID-19. T cells, B-cell-depleted T cells, or PBMCs supplied cDNA or gDNA.

Germline V CDR1 and CDR2: MNHEY, SMNVEV (reference sequence). This CDR3 is built from 13 residues. V was trimmed by 5 bases and J by 6 bases, leaving 13 bases between them. In the original workflow: Reference gene primer amplification in the assay estimated nucleated cell counts. Here immunoSEQ multiplex PCR was the method, and the copy in TCRdb shows in-frame clones only, minus some. V, J and clone size are taken as reported in that table, and D and trimming were inferred from the DNA itself. The data show 30,000 to 40,000 clones, with 85% to 90% seen just once and about 6.3% held by the top ten. The V gene is TRBV27, the J gene TRBJ2-5, with D possibly TRBD2 on 5 matching bases. The specimen was peripheral blood. The TCR originated in a human donor in a cohort sampled during active COVID-19. CDR3 in amino acids: CASSRITGKTQYF. The DNA for the CDR3 is TGTGCCAGCAGTCGGATAACCGGGAAGACCCAGTACTTC.